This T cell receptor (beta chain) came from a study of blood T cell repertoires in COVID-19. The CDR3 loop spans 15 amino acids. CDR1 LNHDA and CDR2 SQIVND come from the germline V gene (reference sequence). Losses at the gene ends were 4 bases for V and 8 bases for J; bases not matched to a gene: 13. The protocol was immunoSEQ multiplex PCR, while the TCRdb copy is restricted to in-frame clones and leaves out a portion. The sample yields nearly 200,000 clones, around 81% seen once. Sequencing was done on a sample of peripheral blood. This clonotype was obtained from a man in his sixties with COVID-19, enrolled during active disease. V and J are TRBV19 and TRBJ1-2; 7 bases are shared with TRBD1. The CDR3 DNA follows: TGTGCCAGTAGTACGGAGGGGGGCAGGGGGAACGGCTACACCTTC. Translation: CASSTEGGRGNGYTF. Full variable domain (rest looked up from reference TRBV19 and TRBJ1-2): DGGITQSPKYLFRKEGQNVTLSCEQNLNHDAMYWYRQDPGQGLRLIYYSQIVNDFQKGDIAEGYSVSREKKESFPLTVTSAQKNPTAFYLCASSTEGGRGNGYTFGSGTRLTVV.